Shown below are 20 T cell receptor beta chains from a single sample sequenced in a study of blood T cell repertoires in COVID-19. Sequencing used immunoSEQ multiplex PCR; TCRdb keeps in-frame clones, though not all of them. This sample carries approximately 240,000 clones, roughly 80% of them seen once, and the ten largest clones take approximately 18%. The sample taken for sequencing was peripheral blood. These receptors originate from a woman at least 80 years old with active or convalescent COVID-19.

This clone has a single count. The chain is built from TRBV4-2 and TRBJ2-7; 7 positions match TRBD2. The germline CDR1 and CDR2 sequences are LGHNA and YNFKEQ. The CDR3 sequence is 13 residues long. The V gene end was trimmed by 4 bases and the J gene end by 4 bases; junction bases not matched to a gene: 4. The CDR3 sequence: CASSRGGSYEQYF. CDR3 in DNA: TGTGCCAGCAGCCGGGGGGGATCGTACGAGCAGTACTTC.

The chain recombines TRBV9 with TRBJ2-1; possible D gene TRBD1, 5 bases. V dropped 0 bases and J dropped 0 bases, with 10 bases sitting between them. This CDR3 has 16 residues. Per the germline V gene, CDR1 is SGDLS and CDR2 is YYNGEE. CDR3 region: CASSVEGVFSYNEQFF. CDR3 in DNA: TGTGCCAGCAGCGTAGAAGGGGTTTTCTCCTACAATGAGCAGTTCTTC.

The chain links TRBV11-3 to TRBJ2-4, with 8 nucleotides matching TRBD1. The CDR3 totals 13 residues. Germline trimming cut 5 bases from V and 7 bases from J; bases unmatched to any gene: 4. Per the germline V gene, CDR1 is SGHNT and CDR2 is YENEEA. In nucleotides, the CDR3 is TGTGCCAGCAGCCAGCGACAGGGGAACATTCAGTACTTC. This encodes CASSQRQGNIQYF.

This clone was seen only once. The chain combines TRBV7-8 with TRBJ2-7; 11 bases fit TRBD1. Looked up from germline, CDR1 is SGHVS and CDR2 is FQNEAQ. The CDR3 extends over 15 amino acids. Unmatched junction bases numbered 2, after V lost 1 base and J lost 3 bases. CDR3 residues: CASSLVGQGDYEQYF. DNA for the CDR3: TGTGCCAGCAGCTTAGTGGGACAGGGGGACTACGAGCAGTACTTC.

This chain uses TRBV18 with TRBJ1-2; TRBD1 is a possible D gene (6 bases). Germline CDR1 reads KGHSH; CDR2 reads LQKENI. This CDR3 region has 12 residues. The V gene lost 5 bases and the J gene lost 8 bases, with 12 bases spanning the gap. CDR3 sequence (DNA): TGTGCCAGCTCAACCACAGGGCAAGGCTACACCTTC. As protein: CASSTTGQGYTF.

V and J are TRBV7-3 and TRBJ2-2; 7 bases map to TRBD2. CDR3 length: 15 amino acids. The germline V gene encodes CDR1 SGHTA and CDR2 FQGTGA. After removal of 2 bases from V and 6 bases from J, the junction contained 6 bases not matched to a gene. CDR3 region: CASSLGLGTPGELFF. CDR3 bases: TGTGCCAGCAGCTTAGGACTAGGGACCCCCGGGGAGCTGTTTTTT.

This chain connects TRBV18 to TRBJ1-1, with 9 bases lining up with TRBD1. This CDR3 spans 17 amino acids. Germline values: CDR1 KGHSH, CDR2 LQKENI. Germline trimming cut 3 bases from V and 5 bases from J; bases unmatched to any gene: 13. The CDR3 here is CASSPQQGAKGGTEAFF. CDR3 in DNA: TGTGCCAGCTCACCTCAACAGGGGGCTAAAGGAGGGACTGAAGCTTTCTTT. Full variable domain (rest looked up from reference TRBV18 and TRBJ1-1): NAGVMQNPRHLVRRRGQEARLRCSPMKGHSHVYWYRQLPEEGLKFMVYLQKENIIDESGMPKERFSAEFPKEGPSILRIQQVVRGDSAAYFCASSPQQGAKGGTEAFFGQGTRLTVV.

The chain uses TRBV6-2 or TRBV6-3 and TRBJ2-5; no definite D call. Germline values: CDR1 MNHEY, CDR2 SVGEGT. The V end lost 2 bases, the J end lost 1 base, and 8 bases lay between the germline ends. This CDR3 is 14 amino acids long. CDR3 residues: CASSYGPVQETQYF. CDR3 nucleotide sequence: TGTGCCAGCAGTTACGGGCCGGTCCAAGAGACCCAGTACTTC.

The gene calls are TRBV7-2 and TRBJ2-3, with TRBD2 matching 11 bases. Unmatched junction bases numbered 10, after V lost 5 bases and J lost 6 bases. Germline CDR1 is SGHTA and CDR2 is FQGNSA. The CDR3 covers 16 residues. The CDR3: CASSTGLAVGADTQYF. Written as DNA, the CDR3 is TGTGCCAGCAGCACGGGACTAGCGGTTGGTGCGGATACGCAGTATTTT.

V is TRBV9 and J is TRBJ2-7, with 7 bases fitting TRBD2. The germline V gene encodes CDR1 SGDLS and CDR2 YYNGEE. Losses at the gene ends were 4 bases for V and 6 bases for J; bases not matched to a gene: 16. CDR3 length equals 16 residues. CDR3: CASSPQVRGGPAEQYF. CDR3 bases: TGTGCCAGCAGCCCCCAGGTTAGGGGAGGGCCTGCCGAGCAGTACTTC.

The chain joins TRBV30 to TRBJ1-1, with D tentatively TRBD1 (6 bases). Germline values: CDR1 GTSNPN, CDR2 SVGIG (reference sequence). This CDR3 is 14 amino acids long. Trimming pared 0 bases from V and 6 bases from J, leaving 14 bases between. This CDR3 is CAWSVGGRGSEAFF. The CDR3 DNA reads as TGTGCCTGGAGTGTAGGTGGCAGGGGCTCTGAAGCTTTCTTT. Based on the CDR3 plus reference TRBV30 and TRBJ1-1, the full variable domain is SQTIHQWPATLVQPVGSPLSLECTVEGTSNPNLYWYRQAAGRGLQLLFYSVGIGQISSEVPQNLSASRPQDRQFILSSKKLLLSDSGFYLCAWSVGGRGSEAFFGQGTRLTVV.

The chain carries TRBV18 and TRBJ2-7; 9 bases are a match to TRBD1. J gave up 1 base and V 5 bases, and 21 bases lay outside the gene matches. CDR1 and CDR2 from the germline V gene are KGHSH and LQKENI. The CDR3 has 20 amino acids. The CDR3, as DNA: TGTGCCAGCTCATACGCACCGGGACAGGGTGATAGCGGAACGTCCTACGAGCAGTACTTC. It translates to CASSYAPGQGDSGTSYEQYF.

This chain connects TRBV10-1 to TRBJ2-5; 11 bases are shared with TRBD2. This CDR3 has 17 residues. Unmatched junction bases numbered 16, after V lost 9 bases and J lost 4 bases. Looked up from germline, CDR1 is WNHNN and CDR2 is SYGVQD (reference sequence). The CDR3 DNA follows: TGCGCCAGGCTTAGTCCTATAGCGGGAGGGCTGCGAGAGACCCAGTACTTC. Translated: CARLSPIAGGLRETQYF.

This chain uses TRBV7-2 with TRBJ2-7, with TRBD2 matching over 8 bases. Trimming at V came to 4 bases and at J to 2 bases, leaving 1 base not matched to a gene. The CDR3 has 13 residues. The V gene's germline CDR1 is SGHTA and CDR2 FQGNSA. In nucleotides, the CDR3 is TGTGCCAGCAGCTCGGGAGGGGCCTACGAGCAGTACTTC. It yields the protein CASSSGGAYEQYF.

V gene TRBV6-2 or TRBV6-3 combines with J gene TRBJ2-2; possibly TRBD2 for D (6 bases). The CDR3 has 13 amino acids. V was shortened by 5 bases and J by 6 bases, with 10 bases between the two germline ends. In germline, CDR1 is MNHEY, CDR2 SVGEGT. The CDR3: CASSRLEAGELFF. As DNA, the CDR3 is TGTGCCAGCAGTCGACTAGAGGCCGGGGAGCTGTTTTTT.

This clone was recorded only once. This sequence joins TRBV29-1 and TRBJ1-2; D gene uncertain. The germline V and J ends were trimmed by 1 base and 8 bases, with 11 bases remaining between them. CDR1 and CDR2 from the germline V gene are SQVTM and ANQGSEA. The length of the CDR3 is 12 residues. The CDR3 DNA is TGCAGCGTTGAAGTAGGGAGAGACGGCTACACCTTC. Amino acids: CSVEVGRDGYTF.

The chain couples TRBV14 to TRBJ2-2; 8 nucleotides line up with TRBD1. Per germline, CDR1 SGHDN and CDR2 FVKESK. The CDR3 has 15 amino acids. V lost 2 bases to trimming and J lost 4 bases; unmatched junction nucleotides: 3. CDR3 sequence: CASSQWTGPTGELFF. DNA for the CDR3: TGTGCCAGCAGCCAATGGACAGGGCCCACCGGGGAGCTGTTTTTT.

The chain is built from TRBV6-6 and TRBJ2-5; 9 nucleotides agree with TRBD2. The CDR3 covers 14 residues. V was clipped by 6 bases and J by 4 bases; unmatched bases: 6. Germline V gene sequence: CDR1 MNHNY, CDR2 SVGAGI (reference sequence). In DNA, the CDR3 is TGTGCCAGCAGCCCAGCGGGAGGTGTAGAGACCCAGTACTTC. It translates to CASSPAGGVETQYF.

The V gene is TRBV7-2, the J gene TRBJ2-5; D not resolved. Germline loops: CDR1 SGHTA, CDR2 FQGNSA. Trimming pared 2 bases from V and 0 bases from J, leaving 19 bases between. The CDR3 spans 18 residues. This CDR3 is CASSLTARSPIYQETQYF. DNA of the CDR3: TGTGCCAGCAGCTTAACTGCCCGATCGCCGATCTACCAAGAGACCCAGTACTTC.

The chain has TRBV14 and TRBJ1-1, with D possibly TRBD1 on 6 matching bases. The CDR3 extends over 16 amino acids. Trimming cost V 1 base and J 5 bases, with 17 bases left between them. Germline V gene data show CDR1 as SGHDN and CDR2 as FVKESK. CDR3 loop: CASSQAYGTLRTEAFF. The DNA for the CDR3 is TGTGCCAGCAGCCAAGCCTACGGGACATTGCGAACTGAAGCTTTCTTT.